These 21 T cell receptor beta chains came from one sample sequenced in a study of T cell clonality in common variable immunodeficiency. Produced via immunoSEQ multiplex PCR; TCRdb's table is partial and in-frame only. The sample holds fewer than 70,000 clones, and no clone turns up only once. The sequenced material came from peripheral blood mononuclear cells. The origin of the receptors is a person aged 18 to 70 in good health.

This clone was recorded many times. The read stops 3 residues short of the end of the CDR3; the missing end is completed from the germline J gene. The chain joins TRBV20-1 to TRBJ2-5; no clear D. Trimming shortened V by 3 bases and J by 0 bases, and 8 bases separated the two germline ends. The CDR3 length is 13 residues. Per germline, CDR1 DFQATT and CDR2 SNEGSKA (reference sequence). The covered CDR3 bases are TGCAGTGCTAGCCCCCTAAACCAAGAGACC. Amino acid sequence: CSASPLNQET. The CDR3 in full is CSASPLNQETQYF.

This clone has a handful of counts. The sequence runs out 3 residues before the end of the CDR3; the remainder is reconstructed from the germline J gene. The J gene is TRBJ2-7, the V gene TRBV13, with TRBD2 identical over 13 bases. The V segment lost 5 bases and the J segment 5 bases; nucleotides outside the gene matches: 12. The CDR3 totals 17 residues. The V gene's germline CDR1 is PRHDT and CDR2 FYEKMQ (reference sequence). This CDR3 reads CASSKWTSGRRVNEQYF. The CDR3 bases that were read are TGTGCCAGCAGCAAATGGACTAGCGGGAGACGAGTAAACGAG.

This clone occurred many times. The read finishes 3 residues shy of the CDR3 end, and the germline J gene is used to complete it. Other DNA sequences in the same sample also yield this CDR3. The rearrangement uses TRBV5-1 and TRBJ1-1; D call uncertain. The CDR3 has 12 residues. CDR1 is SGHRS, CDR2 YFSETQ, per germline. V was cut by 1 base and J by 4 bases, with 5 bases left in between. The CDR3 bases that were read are TGCGCCAGCAGCTTGTCGGGCACTGAA. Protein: CASSLSGTE. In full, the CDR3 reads CASSLSGTEAFF.

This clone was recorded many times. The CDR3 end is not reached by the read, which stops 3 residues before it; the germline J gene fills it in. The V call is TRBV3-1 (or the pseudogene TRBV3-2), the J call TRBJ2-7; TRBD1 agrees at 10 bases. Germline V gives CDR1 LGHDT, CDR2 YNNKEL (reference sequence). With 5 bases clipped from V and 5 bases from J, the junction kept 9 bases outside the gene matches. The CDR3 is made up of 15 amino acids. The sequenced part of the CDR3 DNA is TGTGCCAGCAGCACCCGGGGACAGGGGAGGGACGAG. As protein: CASSTRGQGRDE. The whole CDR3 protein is CASSTRGQGRDEQYF.

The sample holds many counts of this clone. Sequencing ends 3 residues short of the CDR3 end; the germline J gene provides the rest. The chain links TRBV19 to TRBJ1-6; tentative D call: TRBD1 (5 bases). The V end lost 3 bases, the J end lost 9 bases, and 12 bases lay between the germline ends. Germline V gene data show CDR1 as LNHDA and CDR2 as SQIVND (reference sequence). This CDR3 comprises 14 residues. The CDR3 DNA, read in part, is TGTGCCAGTAGTATTACTCAGGGCATTTCACCC. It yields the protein CASSITQGISP. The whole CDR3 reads CASSITQGISPLHF. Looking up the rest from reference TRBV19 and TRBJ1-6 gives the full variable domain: DGGITQSPKYLFRKEGQNVTLSCEQNLNHDAMYWYRQDPGQGLRLIYYSQIVNDFQKGDIAEGYSVSREKKESFPLTVTSAQKNPTAFYLCASSITQGISPLHFGNGTRLTVT.

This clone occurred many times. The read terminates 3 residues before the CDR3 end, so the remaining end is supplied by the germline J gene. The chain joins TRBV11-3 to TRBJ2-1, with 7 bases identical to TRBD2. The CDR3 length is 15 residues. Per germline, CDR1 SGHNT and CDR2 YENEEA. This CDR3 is CASTKGGSRNNEQFF. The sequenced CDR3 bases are TGTGCAAGTACGAAGGGCGGGAGCCGTAACAATGAG.

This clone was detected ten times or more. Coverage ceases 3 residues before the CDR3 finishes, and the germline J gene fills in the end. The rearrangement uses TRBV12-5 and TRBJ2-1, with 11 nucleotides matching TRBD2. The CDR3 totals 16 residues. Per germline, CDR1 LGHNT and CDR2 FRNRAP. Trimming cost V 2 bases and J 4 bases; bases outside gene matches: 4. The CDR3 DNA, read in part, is TGTGCTAGTGGTTTGAGACTAGCGGGATCTTACAATGAG. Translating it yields CASGLRLAGSYNE. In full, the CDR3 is CASGLRLAGSYNEQFF.

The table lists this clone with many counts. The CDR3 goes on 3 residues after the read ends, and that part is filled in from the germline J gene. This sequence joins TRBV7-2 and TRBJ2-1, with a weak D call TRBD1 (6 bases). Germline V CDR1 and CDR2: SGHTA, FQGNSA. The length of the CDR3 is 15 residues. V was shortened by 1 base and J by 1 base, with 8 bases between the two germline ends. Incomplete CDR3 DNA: TGTGCCAGCAGCTTAGGCAGGGGATCCTACAATGAG. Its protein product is CASSLGRGSYNE. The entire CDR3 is CASSLGRGSYNEQFF. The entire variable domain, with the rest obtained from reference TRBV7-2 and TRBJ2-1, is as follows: GAGVSQSPSNKVTEKGKDVELRCDPISGHTALYWYRQSLGQGLEFLIYFQGNSAPDKSGLPSDRFSAERTGGSVSTLTIQRTQQEDSAVYLCASSLGRGSYNEQFFGPGTRLTVL.

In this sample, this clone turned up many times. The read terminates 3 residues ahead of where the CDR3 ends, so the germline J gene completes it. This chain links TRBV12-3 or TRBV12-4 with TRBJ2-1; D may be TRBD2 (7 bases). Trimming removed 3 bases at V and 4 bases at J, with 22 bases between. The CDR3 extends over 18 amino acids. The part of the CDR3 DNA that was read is TGTGCCAGCAGTTTTACAGGGATACGTGGGGGAGGGTACAATGAG. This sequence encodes CASSFTGIRGGGYNE. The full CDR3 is CASSFTGIRGGGYNEQFF.

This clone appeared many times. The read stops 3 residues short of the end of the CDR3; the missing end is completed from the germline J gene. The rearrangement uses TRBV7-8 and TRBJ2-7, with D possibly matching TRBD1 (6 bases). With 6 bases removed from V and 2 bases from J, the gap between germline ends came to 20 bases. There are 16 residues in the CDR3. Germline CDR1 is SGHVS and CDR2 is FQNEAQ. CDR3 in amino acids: CASSNQQGTLTYEQYF. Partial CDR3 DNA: TGTGCCAGCAGTAATCAACAGGGAACCTTGACCTACGAG.

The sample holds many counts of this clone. The DNA read from the CDR3 is TGTGCCAGCAGTTTATCCTCGAGCAGGAGA. It is translated as CASSLSSSRR. The whole CDR3 sequence reads CASSLSSSRRAFF. The rearrangement joins TRBV12-3 or TRBV12-4 to TRBJ1-1, with D hard to call. The CDR3 is cut off 3 residues early in the read; its end comes from the germline J gene. This CDR3 comprises 13 residues.

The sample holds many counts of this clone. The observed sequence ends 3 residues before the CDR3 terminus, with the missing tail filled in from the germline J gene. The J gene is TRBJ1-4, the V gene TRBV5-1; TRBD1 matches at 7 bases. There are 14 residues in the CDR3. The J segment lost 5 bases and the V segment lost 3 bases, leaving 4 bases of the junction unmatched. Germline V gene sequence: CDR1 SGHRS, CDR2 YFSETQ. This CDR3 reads CASSSGQINEKLFF. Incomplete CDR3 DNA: TGCGCCAGCAGCTCGGGACAGATAAATGAAAAA.

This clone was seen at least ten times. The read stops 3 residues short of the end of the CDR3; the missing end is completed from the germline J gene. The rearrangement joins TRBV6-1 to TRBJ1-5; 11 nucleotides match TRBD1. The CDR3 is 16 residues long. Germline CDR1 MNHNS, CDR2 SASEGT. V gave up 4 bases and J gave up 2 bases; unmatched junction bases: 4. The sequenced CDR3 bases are TGTGCCAGCAGTGGGGACAGGGGGGTTGGCAATCAGCCC. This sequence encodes CASSGDRGVGNQP. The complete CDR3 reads CASSGDRGVGNQPQHF.

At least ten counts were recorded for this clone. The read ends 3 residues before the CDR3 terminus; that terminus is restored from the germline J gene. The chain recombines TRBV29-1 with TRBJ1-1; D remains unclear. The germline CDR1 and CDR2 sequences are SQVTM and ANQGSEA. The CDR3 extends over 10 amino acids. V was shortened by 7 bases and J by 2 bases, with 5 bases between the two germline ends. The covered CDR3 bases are TGCAGCGCCCAAAACACTGAA. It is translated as CSAQNTE. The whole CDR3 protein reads CSAQNTEAFF.

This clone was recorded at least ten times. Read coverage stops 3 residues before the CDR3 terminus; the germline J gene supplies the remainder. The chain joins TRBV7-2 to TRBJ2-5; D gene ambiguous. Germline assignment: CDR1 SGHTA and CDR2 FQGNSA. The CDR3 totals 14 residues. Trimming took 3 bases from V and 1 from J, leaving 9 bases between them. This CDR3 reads CASSLVRSQETQYF. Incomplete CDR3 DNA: TGTGCCAGCAGCTTGGTGCGGAGCCAAGAGACC.

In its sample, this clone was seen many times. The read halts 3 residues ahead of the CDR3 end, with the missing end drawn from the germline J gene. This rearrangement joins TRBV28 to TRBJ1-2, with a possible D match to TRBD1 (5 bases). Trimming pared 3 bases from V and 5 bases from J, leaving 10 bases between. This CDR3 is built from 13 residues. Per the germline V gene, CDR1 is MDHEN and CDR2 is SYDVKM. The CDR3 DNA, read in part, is TGTGCCAGCAGTTTGTACCAGGGTTATGGC. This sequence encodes CASSLYQGYG. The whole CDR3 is CASSLYQGYGYTF.

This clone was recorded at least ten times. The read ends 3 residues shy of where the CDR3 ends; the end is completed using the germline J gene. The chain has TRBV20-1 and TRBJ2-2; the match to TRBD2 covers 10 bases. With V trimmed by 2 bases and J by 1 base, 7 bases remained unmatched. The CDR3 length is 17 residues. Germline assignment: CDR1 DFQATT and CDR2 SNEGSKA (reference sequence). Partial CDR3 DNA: TGCAGTGCTAGACCCCTCAGGACTAGCGGGAACACCGGGGAG. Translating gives CSARPLRTSGNTGE. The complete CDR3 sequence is CSARPLRTSGNTGELFF.

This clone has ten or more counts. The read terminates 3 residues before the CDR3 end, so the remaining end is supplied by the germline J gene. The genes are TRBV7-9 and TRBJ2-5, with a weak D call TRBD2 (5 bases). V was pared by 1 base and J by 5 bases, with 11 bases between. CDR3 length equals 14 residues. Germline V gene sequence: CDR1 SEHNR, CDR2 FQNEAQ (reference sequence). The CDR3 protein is CASSLVLAWETQYF. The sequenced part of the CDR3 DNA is TGTGCCAGCAGCTTAGTTTTAGCGTGGGAGACC.

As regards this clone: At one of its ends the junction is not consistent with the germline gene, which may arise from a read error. CDR3 bases read: TGTTCCAGCAGCTTATCGACAGGGCACGAG. It yields the protein CSSSLSTGHE. The whole CDR3 protein is CSSSLSTGHEQYF. The genes are TRBV7-9 and TRBJ2-7; 7 bases line up with TRBD1. The CDR3 end is not reached by the read, which stops 3 residues before it; the germline J gene fills it in. The CDR3 is made up of 13 amino acids. Germline V lookup: CDR1 SEHNR, CDR2 FQNEAQ (reference sequence).

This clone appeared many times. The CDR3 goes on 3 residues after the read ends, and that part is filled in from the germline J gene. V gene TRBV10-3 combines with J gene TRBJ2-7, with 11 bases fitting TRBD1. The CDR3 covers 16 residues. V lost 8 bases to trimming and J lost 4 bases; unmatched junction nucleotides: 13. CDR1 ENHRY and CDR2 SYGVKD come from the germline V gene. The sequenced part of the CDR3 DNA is TGTGCCATCGCCGCCGGGGTGGGACAGGGGGGTTACGAG. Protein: CAIAAGVGQGGYE. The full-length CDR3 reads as CAIAAGVGQGGYEQYF.

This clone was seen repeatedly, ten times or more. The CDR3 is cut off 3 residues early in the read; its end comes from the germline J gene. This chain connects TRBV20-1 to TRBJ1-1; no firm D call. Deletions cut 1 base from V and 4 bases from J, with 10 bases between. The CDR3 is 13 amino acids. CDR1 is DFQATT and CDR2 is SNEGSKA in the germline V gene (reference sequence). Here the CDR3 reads CSARGGKGTEAFF. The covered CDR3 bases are TGCAGTGCTAGAGGCGGGAAAGGCACTGAA.